What follows describes a single TCR beta chain. The data originate from a study of T cell responses to AZD1222 COVID-19 vaccine. After removal of 7 bases from V and 7 bases from J, the junction contained 11 bases not matched to a gene. The CDR3 sequence is 15 residues long. In germline, CDR1 is SQVTM, CDR2 ANQGSEA. Here immunoSEQ multiplex PCR was the method, and the copy in TCRdb shows in-frame clones only, minus some. This table has around 120,000 clones, 80% to 90% appearing once. The source material was peripheral blood, sampled on day 0 of AZD1222 vaccination. The rearrangement uses TRBV29-1 and TRBJ2-1; TRBD1 aligns across 12 bases. This receptor was obtained from an adult in good health. CDR3 DNA: TGCAGCGCCCGGGACAGGGGGCGCCTAATGAATGAGCAGTTCTTC. Amino acid sequence: CSARDRGRLMNEQFF.